The source of this T cell receptor beta chain is a study of spatial heterogeneity in lung cancer. The time point is: sample taken at primary tumor resection. Material for sequencing was whole RNA from tumor, nontumor lung or frozen PBMC, left unsorted. CDR3 length: 13 residues. After removal of 8 bases from V and 4 bases from J, the junction contained 4 bases not matched to a gene. The germline V gene has CDR1 SGHAT and CDR2 FQNNGV. This clonotype was seen at least ten times. What it binds is unknown. Whole-study findings and limits: Ubiquitous expanded tumor TCRs appeared in blood more at resection than follow-up.

TCR cDNA molecules each carried a unique molecular identifier. MiXCR was run by TCRdb on the 5' RACE reads, yielding one entry per CDR3 protein. Of some 21,000 distinct CDR3 sequences in the sample, 3% to 3.5% are singletons; the top ten hold about 28%. This specimen consisted of PBMCs, obtained at surgery. The clonotype originates from a female donor with early-stage non-small cell lung cancer. V is TRBV11-2 and J is TRBJ2-1; 8 nucleotides align to TRBD2. As DNA, the CDR3 is TGTGCCAGCGGGGTAGCGGGATACAATGAGCAGTTCTTC. It yields the protein CASGVAGYNEQFF.